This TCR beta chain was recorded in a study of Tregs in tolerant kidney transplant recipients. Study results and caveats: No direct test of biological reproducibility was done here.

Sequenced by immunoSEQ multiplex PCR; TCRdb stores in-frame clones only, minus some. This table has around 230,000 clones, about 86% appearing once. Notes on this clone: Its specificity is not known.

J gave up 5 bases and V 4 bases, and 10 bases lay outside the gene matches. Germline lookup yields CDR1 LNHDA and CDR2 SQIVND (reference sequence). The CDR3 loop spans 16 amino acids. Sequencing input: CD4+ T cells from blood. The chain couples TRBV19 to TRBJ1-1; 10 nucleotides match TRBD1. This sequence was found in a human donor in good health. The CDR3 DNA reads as TGTGCCAGTAGTAGTCATCCCGGGACAGGGGAAACTGAAGCTTTCTTT. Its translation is CASSSHPGTGETEAFF. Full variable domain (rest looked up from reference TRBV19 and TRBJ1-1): DGGITQSPKYLFRKEGQNVTLSCEQNLNHDAMYWYRQDPGQGLRLIYYSQIVNDFQKGDIAEGYSVSREKKESFPLTVTSAQKNPTAFYLCASSSHPGTGETEAFFGQGTRLTVV.